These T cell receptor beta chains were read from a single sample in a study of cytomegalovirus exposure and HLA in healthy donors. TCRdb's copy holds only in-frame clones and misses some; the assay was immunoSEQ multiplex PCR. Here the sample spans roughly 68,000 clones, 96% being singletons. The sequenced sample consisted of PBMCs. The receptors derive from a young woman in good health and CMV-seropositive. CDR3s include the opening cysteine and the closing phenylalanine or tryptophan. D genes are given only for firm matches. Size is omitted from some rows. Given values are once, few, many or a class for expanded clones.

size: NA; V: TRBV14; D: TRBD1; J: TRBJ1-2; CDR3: CASSTTGGANYGYTF; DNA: TGTGCCAGCAGCACCACAGGGGGCGCAAACTATGGCTACACCTTC
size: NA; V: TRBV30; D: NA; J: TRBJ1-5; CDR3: CAWNSDNSNQPQHF; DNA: TGTGCCTGGAATTCGGACAATAGCAATCAGCCCCAGCATTTT
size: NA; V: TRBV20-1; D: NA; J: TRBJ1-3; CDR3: CSAPAGNTIYF; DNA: TGCAGTGCTCCGGCTGGAAACACCATATATTTT
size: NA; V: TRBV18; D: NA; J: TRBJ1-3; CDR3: CASSPSDGAGNTIYF; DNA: TGTGCCAGCTCACCTTCCGACGGGGCTGGAAACACCATATATTTT
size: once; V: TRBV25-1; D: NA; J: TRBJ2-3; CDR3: CSARGDTQYF; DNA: TGTTCGGCTCGGGGAGATACGCAGTATTTT
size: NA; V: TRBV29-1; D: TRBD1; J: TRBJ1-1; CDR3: CSVLDRGNTEAFF; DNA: TGCAGCGTTCTCGACAGGGGGAACACTGAAGCTTTCTTT
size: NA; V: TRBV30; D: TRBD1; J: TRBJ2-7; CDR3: CAWRGQGEGYEQYF; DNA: TGTGCCTGGAGGGGACAGGGTGAGGGCTACGAGCAGTACTTC
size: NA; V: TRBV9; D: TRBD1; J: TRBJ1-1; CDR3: CASSVERGPGYTEAFF; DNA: TGTGCCAGCAGCGTAGAGAGGGGGCCTGGGTACACTGAAGCTTTCTTT
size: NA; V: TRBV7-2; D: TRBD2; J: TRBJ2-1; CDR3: CASSLGLAVNEQFF; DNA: TGTGCCAGCAGCCTGGGACTAGCGGTTAATGAGCAGTTCTTC
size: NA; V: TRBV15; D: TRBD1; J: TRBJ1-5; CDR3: CATSMLDRGNQPQHF; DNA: TGTGCCACCAGCATGTTGGACAGGGGCAATCAGCCCCAGCATTTT
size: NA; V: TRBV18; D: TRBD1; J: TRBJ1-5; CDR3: CASSKTGAQPQHF; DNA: TGTGCCAGCTCAAAGACAGGGGCTCAGCCCCAGCATTTT
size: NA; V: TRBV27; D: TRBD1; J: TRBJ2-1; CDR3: CASSPDSGTVVF; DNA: TGTGCCAGCAGTCCAGATTCGGGGACAGTAGTCTTC
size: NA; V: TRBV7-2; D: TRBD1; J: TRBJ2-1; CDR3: CASSFGRGPYNEQFF; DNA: TGTGCCAGCAGCTTTGGCAGGGGGCCTTACAATGAGCAGTTCTTC
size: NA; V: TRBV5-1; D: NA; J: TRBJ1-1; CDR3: CASSVRGEAFF; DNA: TGCGCCAGCAGCGTTCGGGGTGAAGCTTTCTTT
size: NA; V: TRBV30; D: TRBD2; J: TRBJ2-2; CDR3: CAWSVPSGGELFF; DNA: TGTGCCTGGAGTGTACCTAGCGGCGGGGAGCTGTTTTTT
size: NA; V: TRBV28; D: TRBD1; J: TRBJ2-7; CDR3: CASSSSGTGSYEQYF; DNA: TGTGCCAGCAGTTCCTCCGGGACAGGGAGCTACGAGCAGTACTTC
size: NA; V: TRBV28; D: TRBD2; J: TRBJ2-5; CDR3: CASSLGAGGQETQYF; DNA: TGTGCCAGCAGTTTGGGAGCGGGAGGGCAAGAGACCCAGTACTTC
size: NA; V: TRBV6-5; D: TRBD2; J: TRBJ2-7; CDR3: CASSRPGGDTYEQYF; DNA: TGTGCCAGCAGCAGGCCGGGAGGTGATACCTACGAGCAGTACTTC
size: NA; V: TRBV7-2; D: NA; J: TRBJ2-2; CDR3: CASSQSVSGTNTGELFF; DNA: TGTGCCAGCAGTCAATCTGTTAGCGGAACGAACACCGGGGAGCTGTTTTTT
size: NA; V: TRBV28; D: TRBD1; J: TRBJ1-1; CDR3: CASSLTGVGTEAFF; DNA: TGTGCCAGCAGTTTAACAGGGGTGGGCACTGAAGCTTTCTTT
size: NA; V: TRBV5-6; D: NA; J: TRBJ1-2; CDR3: CASSLDARIGGYTF; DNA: TGTGCCAGCAGCTTGGATGCGAGGATTGGTGGCTACACCTTC
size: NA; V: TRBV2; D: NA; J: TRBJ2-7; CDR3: CASSEERGETYEQYF; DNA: TGTGCCAGCAGTGAAGAGCGAGGCGAAACCTACGAGCAGTACTTC
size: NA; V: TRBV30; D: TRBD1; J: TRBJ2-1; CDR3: CAWRPSGTGYNEQFF; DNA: TGTGCCTGGAGACCCTCCGGGACAGGATACAATGAGCAGTTCTTC
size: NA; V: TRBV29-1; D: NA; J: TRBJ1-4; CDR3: CSVSLRVGREKLFF; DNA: TGCAGCGTTTCCCTAAGGGTGGGGAGGGAAAAACTGTTTTTT